These T cell receptor beta chains were read from a single sample in a study of control samples from healthy donors and cancer patients. Sequenced by immunoSEQ multiplex PCR; TCRdb stores in-frame clones only, minus some. Of 85,000 to 95,000 clones in the sample, about nine tenths are singletons; the top ten hold 13% to 15%. The sample was blood. The receptors come from a woman between 65 and 79 years old in good health. CDR3s include the opening cysteine and the closing phenylalanine or tryptophan. Fields, in order: J gene, clone size, V gene, D gene, CDR3 DNA, CDR3 protein. The D gene is left open where the match is weak. The size of a clone is reported for some rows only, either as once, few or many, or as a class for expanded clones.

TRBJ1-1	NA	TRBV7-2	NA	TGTGCCAGCAGCTTAAAAAGAGGACTGATTGAAGCTTTCTTT	CASSLKRGLIEAFF
TRBJ1-6	NA	TRBV5-6	NA	TGTGCCAGCAGCTTGGGAGCGGGGAGGAATTCACCCCTCCACTTT	CASSLGAGRNSPLHF
TRBJ1-3	once	TRBV3-1/TRBV3-2	TRBD1	TGTGCCAGCAGCCTGCAGGGGGCTTCTGGAAACACCATATATTTT	CASSLQGASGNTIYF
TRBJ2-5	NA	TRBV5-1	TRBD2	TGCGCCAGCAGCTTGTTAACAGCGGGGGCTCAAGAGACCCAGTACTTC	CASSLLTAGAQETQYF
TRBJ2-7	NA	TRBV6-2/TRBV6-3	TRBD2	TGTGCCAGCAGTCCCCGGACTAGCCGACGCGAGCAGTACTTC	CASSPRTSRREQYF
TRBJ2-3	NA	TRBV5-4	NA	TGTGCCAGCAGGCAGGATTTAAACGGCCGCACAGATACGCAGTATTTT	CASRQDLNGRTDTQYF
TRBJ1-3	NA	TRBV11-2	NA	TGTGCCAGCAGCCGTGGGGGAACTGGAAACACCATATATTTT	CASSRGGTGNTIYF
TRBJ1-1	NA	TRBV5-4	NA	TGTGCCAGCAGCCCCACGAGAGACACTGAAGCTTTCTTT	CASSPTRDTEAFF
TRBJ1-5	NA	TRBV5-1	NA	TGCGCCAGCAGCTTGGGGGTCGGGGGATTTTATAGCAATCAGCCCCAGCATTTT	CASSLGVGGFYSNQPQHF
TRBJ2-1	once	TRBV4-3	TRBD2	TGCGCCAGCAGCCAAGATAGCGGGAGAATCGATGAGCAGTTCTTC	CASSQDSGRIDEQFF
TRBJ1-6	NA	TRBV30	TRBD1	TGTGCCTGGAGTGAGGACAGGAACTATAATTCACCCCTCCACTTT	CAWSEDRNYNSPLHF
TRBJ2-7	NA	TRBV5-4	TRBD2	TGTGCCAGCAGCCAACCCGGGGGGGTGGAGGAGCAGTACTTC	CASSQPGGVEEQYF
TRBJ1-6	NA	TRBV6-5	TRBD1	TGTGCCAGCACCCAGGACAGGGGAGGATCACCCCTCCACTTT	CASTQDRGGSPLHF
TRBJ1-1	NA	TRBV5-1	NA	TGCGCCAGCAGCTTGGGACAGAGGAACACTGAAGCTTTCTTT	CASSLGQRNTEAFF